The 4 T cell receptor beta chains presented below share a single source sample, sequenced in a study of T cell changes during pregnancy in multiple sclerosis. Assay used: immunoSEQ multiplex PCR; TCRdb lists only in-frame clones, some missing. The sample consists of 40,000 to 55,000 clones, about nine tenths of them appearing once. This material consisted of peripheral blood, taken in the first trimester of pregnancy. The receptors come from a female donor in good health, enrolled as a control in a pregnancy study.

With regard to this clone: Relative to the germline gene, one junction end is altered; a read error may explain this. CDR3: CASSLGFGNGELFF. The DNA of the CDR3 is TGTGCTAGCAGCTTAGGTTTCGGGAACGGGGAGCTGTTTTTT. The chain is built from TRBV7-7 and TRBJ2-2; a weak D match, TRBD2 (5 bases). Per the germline V gene, CDR1 is SSHAT and CDR2 is FNYEAQ (reference sequence). The CDR3 spans 14 residues.

The rearrangement links TRBV4-3 to TRBJ2-7, with D maybe TRBD2 (6 bases). CDR1 and CDR2 from the germline V gene are LGHNA and YSLEER. The V end lost 3 bases, the J end lost 5 bases, and 17 bases lay between the germline ends. CDR3 length: 15 amino acids. The CDR3, as DNA: TGCGCCAGCAGCCAGATGCGCGGCGGGACCGACGAGCAGTACTTC. Amino acids: CASSQMRGGTDEQYF.

The rearrangement uses TRBV7-9 and TRBJ2-2, with 7 bases identical to TRBD2. This CDR3 is 15 amino acids long. The germline CDR1 and CDR2 sequences are SEHNR and FQNEAQ (reference sequence). V lost 8 bases to trimming and J lost 1 base; unmatched junction nucleotides: 7. The CDR3 DNA sequence: TGTGCCAGCCCTCAACTAGCGCTGAACACCGGGGAGCTGTTTTTT. Protein product: CASPQLALNTGELFF.

This sequence joins TRBV6-1 and TRBJ1-4, with 9 bases matching TRBD1. The germline V gene encodes CDR1 MNHNS and CDR2 SASEGT. The V gene end was trimmed by 4 bases and the J gene end by 5 bases; junction bases not matched to a gene: 11. This CDR3 comprises 17 residues. The DNA of the CDR3 is TGTGCCAGCAGTGGGGAAACAGGGGGCGAGATAAATGAAAAACTGTTTTTT. It yields the protein CASSGETGGEINEKLFF.